One and the same sample provided the 15 T cell receptor beta chains below, sequenced in a study of post-analysis software for immune sequencing data. The study, taken as a whole, reports: Relative to controls, patients had five TRBV segments at higher frequency, with TRBV5-6, TRBV5-1 and TRBV20-1 among these.

Antigens for these TCRs are unknown. The library was made from cDNA and included unique molecular identifiers. TCRdb re-called the PCR reads through MiXCR, storing one row per CDR3 protein. The data contain about 570,000 distinct CDR3 sequences, under 40% of them singletons. The material sequenced was blood. The source of these receptors is a girl younger than 18 with multiple sclerosis.

The CDR3 nucleotides are TGTGCCAGCAGCTCGACGGGGGGCCCAACCTGGGATGAGCAGTTCTTC. Amino acid sequence: CASSSTGGPTWDEQFF. The chain has TRBV13 and TRBJ2-1, with TRBD2 as a possible D gene (7 bases). This CDR3 spans 16 amino acids. Germline V gene sequence: CDR1 PRHDT, CDR2 FYEKMQ (reference sequence). V dropped 4 bases and J dropped 8 bases, with 21 bases sitting between them.

As regards this clonotype: One end of the junction is discordant with germline, which a read error may explain. The chain recombines TRBV27 with TRBJ2-1; D may correspond to TRBD1 or TRBD2 (5 bases each). The CDR3 spans 17 residues. Looked up from germline, CDR1 is MNHEY and CDR2 is SMNVEV (reference sequence). CDR3: CVSSLGPGQASYNEQFF. The CDR3 nucleotides read TGTGTCAGCAGTTTGGGCCCGGGGCAGGCCTCCTACAATGAGCAGTTCTTC.

The chain joins TRBV6-1 to TRBJ1-5, with 12 nucleotides matching TRBD1. The CDR3 spans 18 residues. V dropped 6 bases and J dropped 0; count of bases not matched to a gene: 9. Germline V CDR1 and CDR2: MNHNS, SASEGT. CDR3 loop: CASSPTGQGAYSNQPQHF. The CDR3 region has the DNA TGTGCCAGCAGCCCCACGGGACAGGGGGCCTATAGCAATCAGCCCCAGCATTTT.

Here the CDR3 DNA reads TGTGCCAGCAGTGTCTCCCTAGAGAATGAGCAGTTCTTC. This sequence encodes CASSVSLENEQFF. This rearrangement joins TRBV6-4 to TRBJ2-1; D is unclear. CDR3 length: 13 residues. The germline CDR1 and CDR2 sequences are MRHNA and SNTAGT. With 4 bases removed from V and 7 bases from J, the gap between germline ends came to 11 bases.

This clonotype has just a few counts. The V gene is TRBV9, the J gene TRBJ1-3, with a weak D call TRBD1 (5 bases). The V end lost 3 bases, the J end lost 2 bases, and 9 bases lay between the germline ends. Germline CDR1 and CDR2: SGDLS and YYNGEE. The CDR3 spans 14 residues. CDR3 nucleotides: TGTGCCAGCAGCGCCTCGGGGGCTGGAAACACCATATATTTT. Amino acids: CASSASGAGNTIYF.

This clonotype was seen once. CDR3 DNA: TGTGCCAGCGCAGACAGGGCCTCTGGGGCCAACGTCCTGACTTTC. Translation: CASADRASGANVLTF. The rearrangement links TRBV9 to TRBJ2-6, with 7 bases identical to TRBD1. The length of the CDR3 is 15 residues. V lost 7 bases to trimming and J lost 0 bases; unmatched junction nucleotides: 4. Looked up from germline, CDR1 is SGDLS and CDR2 is YYNGEE.

The chain employs TRBV5-1 and TRBJ1-2; TRBD1 matches at 7 bases. Germline-derived CDR1 and CDR2 are SGHRS and YFSETQ. Trimming took 0 bases from V and 4 from J; bases not matched to a gene: 24. This CDR3 has 21 amino acids. In DNA form, the CDR3 reads TGCGCCAGCAGCTTGGACCCAAATCCAGGGCTTGGGACAGCCACGGGCTATGGCTACACCTTC. Amino acid sequence: CASSLDPNPGLGTATGYGYTF.

This clonotype turned up a few times. The chain uses TRBV5-1 and TRBJ1-1; 7 bases align to TRBD1. Germline V gene data show CDR1 as SGHRS and CDR2 as YFSETQ. There are 16 residues in the CDR3. The junction had 9 bases not matched to a gene; V was cut back by 1 base and J by 3 bases. The CDR3 sequence: CASSLKGQYSHTEAFF. The CDR3 DNA is TGCGCCAGCAGCTTGAAGGGACAGTACAGCCACACTGAAGCTTTCTTT.

This clonotype was seen a handful of times. J is TRBJ1-1 and V is TRBV11-2; D unclear. Trimming pared 1 base from V and 7 bases from J, leaving 7 bases between. The CDR3 covers 12 residues. Germline V lookup: CDR1 SGHAT, CDR2 FQNNGV. The CDR3 DNA reads as TGTGCCAGCAGCTTAGCCGGCCTTGAAGCTTTCTTT. Residues: CASSLAGLEAFF.

This CDR3 is CASSLDLLGTQYF. In DNA, the CDR3 is TGTGCCAGCAGCTTAGACCTGCTAGGTACGCAGTATTTT. This chain joins TRBV11-2 and TRBJ2-3; D gene ambiguous. This CDR3 is built from 13 residues. CDR1 and CDR2 from the germline V gene are SGHAT and FQNNGV. Trimming removed 0 bases at V and 8 bases at J, with 9 bases between.

The gene calls are TRBV5-1 and TRBJ1-6; a possible D gene is TRBD1 (5 bases). The CDR3 consists of 15 residues. Germline CDR1 and CDR2: SGHRS and YFSETQ. Trimming shortened V by 3 bases and J by 9 bases, and 16 bases separated the two germline ends. CDR3 in amino acids: CASSSTGLPSSPLHF. The CDR3 nucleotides are TGCGCCAGCAGCTCCACGGGACTACCTTCTTCACCCCTCCACTTT.

In regard to this clonotype: Its ends do not fully match the called genes, so a read error is possible. The chain couples TRBV3-1 to TRBJ1-2, with 8 nucleotides matching TRBD1. Per germline, CDR1 LGHDT and CDR2 YNNKEL (reference sequence). The CDR3 has 15 amino acids. The DNA of the CDR3 is TGTGCCGGCAGCCAAGACAGGGGCTTGAACTATGGCTACACCTTC. This codes for CAGSQDRGLNYGYTF.

Details on this clonotype: The junction departs from the called germline gene at one end, perhaps through a read error. The chain recombines TRBV7-3 with TRBJ2-1; 12 bases align to TRBD1. This CDR3 region has 17 residues. Looked up from germline, CDR1 is SGHTA and CDR2 is FQGTGA. The CDR3 spells CASSSIPGQGAGNGQFF. The CDR3 DNA sequence: TGTGCCAGCAGCTCTATTCCGGGACAGGGGGCCGGGAATGGGCAGTTCTTC.

The V gene is TRBV6-5, the J gene TRBJ1-2; tentatively, D is TRBD1 (5 bases). The CDR3 length is 13 residues. V was shortened by 0 bases and J by 7 bases, with 9 bases between the two germline ends. Germline V gives CDR1 MNHEY, CDR2 SVGAGI. The CDR3 here is CASSYSRGGGYTF. The CDR3 nucleotides are TGTGCCAGCAGTTACTCGAGGGGCGGTGGCTACACCTTC.

The chain recombines TRBV19 with TRBJ2-3; 8 bases align to TRBD2. V shed 4 bases, J shed 4 bases, and the junction held 10 bases outside the gene matches. Germline loops: CDR1 LNHDA, CDR2 SQIVND (reference sequence). The length of the CDR3 is 16 residues. CDR3 nucleotide sequence: TGTGCCAGTAGTAAAGGGGTCGCGGGGGGCCCAGATACGCAGTATTTT. It is translated as CASSKGVAGGPDTQYF.